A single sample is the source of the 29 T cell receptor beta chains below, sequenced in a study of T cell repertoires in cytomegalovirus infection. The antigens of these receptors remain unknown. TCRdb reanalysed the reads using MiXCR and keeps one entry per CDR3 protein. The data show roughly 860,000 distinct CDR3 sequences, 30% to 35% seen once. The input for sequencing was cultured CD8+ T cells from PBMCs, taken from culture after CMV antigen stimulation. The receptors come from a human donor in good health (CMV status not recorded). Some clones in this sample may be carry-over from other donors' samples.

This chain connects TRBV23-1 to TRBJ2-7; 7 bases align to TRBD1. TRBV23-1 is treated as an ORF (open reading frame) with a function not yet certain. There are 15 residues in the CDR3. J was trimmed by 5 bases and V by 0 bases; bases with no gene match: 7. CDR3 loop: CASSQSRTGAHEQYV. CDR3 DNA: TGCGCCAGCAGTCAATCTCGCACAGGGGCTCACGAGCAGTACGTC.

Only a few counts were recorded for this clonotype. This CDR3 reads CASSLGQTKSQHF. CDR3 DNA sequence: TGTGCCAGCAGCCTGGGACAGACCAAGTCCCAGCATTTT. The chain couples TRBV12-3 or TRBV12-4 to TRBJ1-5; TRBD1 aligns across 7 bases. The CDR3 has 13 residues. With V trimmed by 6 bases and J by 11 bases, 10 bases remained unmatched.

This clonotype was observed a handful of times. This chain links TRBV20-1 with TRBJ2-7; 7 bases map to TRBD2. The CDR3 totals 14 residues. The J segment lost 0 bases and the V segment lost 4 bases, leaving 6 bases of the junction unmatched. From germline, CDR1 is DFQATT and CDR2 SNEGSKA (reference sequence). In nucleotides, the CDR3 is TGCAGTGCTATAGAACAGCGGGGCTCCTACGAGCAGTACTTC. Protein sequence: CSAIEQRGSYEQYF.

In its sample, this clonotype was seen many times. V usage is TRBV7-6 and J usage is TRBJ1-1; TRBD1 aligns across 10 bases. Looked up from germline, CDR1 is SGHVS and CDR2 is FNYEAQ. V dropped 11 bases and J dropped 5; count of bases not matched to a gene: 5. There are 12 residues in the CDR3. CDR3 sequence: CAVGTGVTEAFF. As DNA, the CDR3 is TGTGCCGTCGGGACAGGGGTGACTGAAGCTTTCTTT.

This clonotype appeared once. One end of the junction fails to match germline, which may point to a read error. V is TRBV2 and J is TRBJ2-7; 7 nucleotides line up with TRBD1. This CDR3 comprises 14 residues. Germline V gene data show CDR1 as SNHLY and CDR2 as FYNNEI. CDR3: CVSSEGTALYEQYF. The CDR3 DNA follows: TGTGTCAGCAGTGAGGGGACAGCCCTCTACGAGCAGTACTTC.

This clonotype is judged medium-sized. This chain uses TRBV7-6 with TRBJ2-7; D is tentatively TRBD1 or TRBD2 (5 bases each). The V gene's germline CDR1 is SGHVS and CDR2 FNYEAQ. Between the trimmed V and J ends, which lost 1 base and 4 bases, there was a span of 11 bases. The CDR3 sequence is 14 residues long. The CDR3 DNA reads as TGTGCCAGCAGCTTAGGGGGCGAGGGTTACGAGCAGTACTTC. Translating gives CASSLGGEGYEQYF.

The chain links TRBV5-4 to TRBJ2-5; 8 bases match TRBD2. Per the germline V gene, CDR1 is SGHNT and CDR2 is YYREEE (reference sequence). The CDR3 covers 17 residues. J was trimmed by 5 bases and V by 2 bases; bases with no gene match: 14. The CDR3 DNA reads TGTGCCAGCAGCTTAGGCGGGGGGCGTGGGTTTGGGGAGACCCAGTACTTC. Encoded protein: CASSLGGGRGFGETQYF.

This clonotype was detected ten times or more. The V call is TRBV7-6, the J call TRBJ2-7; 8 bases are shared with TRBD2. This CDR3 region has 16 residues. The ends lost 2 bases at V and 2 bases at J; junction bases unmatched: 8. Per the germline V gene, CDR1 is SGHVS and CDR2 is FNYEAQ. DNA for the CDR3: TGTGCCAGCAGCTTAACCAAGCGGGGGAGACCCTACGAGCAGTACTTC. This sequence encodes CASSLTKRGRPYEQYF. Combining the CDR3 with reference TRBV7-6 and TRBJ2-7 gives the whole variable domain GAGVSQSPRYKVTKRGQDVALRCDPISGHVSLYWYRQALGQGPEFLTYFNYEAQQDKSGLPNDRFSAERPEGSISTLTIQRTEQRDSAMYRCASSLTKRGRPYEQYFGPGTRLTVT.

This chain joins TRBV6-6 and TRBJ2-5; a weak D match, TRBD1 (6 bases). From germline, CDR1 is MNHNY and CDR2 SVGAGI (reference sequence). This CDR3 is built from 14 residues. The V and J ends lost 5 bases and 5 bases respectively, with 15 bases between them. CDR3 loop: CASSPTQGQETQYF. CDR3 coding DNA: TGTGCCAGCAGTCCAACGCAGGGGCAGGAGACCCAGTACTTC.

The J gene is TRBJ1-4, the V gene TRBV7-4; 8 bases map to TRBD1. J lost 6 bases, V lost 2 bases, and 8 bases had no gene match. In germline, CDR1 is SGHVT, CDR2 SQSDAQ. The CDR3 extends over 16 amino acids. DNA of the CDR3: TGTGCCAGCAGCTTACAGGGGGCAGGTGGTTATGAAAAACTGTTTTTT. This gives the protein CASSLQGAGGYEKLFF.

In DNA, the CDR3 is TGCAGTGCTCCCCTCTATGAGCGGGGGGGCCGGTGGGAGACCCAGTACTTC. As protein: CSAPLYERGGRWETQYF. The chain joins TRBV20-1 to TRBJ2-5, with 10 bases lining up with TRBD2. The CDR3 consists of 17 residues. Germline V lookup: CDR1 DFQATT, CDR2 SNEGSKA (reference sequence). V trimming: 5 bases; J trimming: 5 bases; junction bases outside the gene matches: 17.

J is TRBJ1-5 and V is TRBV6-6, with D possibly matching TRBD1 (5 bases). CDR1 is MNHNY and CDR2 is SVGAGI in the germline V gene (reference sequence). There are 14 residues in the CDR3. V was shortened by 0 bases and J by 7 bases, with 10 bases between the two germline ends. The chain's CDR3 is CASSYSAGPQPQHF. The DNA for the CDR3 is TGTGCCAGCAGTTACTCAGCAGGGCCGCAGCCCCAGCATTTT.

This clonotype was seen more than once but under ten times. CDR3 in DNA: TGCAGTGCTAGTTGGGGGAACACTGAAGCTTTCTTT. It translates to CSASWGNTEAFF. The genes are TRBV20-1 and TRBJ1-1; D ambiguous. This CDR3 is built from 12 residues. With 3 bases removed from V and 1 base from J, the gap between germline ends came to 6 bases. CDR1 is DFQATT, CDR2 SNEGSKA, per germline (reference sequence).

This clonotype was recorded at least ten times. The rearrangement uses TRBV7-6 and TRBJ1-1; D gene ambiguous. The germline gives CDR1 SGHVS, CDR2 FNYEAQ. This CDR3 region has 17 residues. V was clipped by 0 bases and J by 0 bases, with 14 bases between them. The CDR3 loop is CASSLASDPEMNTEAFF. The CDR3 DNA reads TGTGCCAGCAGCTTAGCTTCCGACCCGGAAATGAACACTGAAGCTTTCTTT. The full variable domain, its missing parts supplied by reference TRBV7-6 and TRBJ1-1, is GAGVSQSPRYKVTKRGQDVALRCDPISGHVSLYWYRQALGQGPEFLTYFNYEAQQDKSGLPNDRFSAERPEGSISTLTIQRTEQRDSAMYRCASSLASDPEMNTEAFFGQGTRLTVV.

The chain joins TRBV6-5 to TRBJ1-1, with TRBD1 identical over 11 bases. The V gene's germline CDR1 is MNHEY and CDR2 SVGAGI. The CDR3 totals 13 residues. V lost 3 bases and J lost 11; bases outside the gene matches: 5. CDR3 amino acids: CASSYGQGADAFF. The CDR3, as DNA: TGTGCCAGCAGTTATGGACAGGGGGCAGACGCTTTCTTT.

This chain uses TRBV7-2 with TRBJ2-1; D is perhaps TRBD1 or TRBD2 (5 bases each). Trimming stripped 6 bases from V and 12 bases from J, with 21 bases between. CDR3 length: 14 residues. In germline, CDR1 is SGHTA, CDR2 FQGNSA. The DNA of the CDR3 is TGTGCCAGCAGTCTGTCCGGGACGCCTAGAGGGCAGTTCTTC. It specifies CASSLSGTPRGQFF.

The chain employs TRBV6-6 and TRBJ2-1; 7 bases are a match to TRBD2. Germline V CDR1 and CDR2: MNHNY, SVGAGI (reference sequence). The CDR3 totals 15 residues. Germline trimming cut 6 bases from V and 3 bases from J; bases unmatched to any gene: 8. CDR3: CASRTSGDYYNEQFF. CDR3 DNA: TGTGCCAGCAGAACAAGCGGGGACTACTACAATGAGCAGTTCTTC.

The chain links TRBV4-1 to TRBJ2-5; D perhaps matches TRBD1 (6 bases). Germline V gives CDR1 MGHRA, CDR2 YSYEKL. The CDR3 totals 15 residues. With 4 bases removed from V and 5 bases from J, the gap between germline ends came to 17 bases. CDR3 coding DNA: TGCGCCAGCAGCCCCGGGACACAAGCTGTGGAGACCCAGTACTTC. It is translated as CASSPGTQAVETQYF.

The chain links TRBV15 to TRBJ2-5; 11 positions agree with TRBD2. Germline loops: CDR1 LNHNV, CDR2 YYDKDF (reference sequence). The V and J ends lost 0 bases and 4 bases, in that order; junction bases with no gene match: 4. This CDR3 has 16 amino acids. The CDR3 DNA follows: TGTGCCACCAGCAGAGAATGGCTAGCGGGGGGAGAGACCCAGTACTTC. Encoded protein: CATSREWLAGGETQYF.

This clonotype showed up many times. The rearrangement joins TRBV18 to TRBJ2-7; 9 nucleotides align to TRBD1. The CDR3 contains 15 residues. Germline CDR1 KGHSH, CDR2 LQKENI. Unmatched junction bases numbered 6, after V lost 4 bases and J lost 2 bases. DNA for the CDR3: TGTGCCAGCTCACTGGAGAACAGGGGGCCCTACGAGCAGTACTTC. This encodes CASSLENRGPYEQYF.

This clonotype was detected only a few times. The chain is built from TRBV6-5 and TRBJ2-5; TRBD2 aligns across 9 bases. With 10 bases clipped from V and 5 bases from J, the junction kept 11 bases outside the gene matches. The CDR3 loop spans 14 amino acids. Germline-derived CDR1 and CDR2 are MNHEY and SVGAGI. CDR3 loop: CATISGGNKETQYF. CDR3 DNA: TGTGCCACCATTAGCGGGGGTAACAAGGAGACCCAGTACTTC.

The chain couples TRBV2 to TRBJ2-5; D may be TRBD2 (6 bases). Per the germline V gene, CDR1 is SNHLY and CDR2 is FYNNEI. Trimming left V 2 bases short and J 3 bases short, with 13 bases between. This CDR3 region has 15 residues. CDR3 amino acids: CASSEKKRGEETQYF. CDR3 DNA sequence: TGTGCCAGCAGTGAAAAAAAGCGCGGGGAAGAGACCCAGTACTTC. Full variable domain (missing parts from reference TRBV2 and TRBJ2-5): EPEVTQTPSHQVTQMGQEVILRCVPISNHLYFYWYRQILGQKVEFLVSFYNNEISEKSEIFDDQFSVERPDGSNFTLKIRSTKLEDSAMYFCASSEKKRGEETQYFGPGTRLLVL.

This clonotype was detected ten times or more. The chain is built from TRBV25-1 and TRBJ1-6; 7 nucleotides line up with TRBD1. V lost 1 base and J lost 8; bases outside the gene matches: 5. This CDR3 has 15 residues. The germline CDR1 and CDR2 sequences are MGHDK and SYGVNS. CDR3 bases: TGTGCCAGCAGTGAATTGGGGGACAGCTATTCACCCCTCCACTTT. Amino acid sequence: CASSELGDSYSPLHF.

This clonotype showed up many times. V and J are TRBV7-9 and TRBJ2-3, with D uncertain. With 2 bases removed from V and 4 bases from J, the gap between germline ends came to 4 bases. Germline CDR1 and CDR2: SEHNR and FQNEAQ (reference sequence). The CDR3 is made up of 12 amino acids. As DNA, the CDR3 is TGTGCCAGCAGCTTATCGGCAGATACGCAGTATTTT. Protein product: CASSLSADTQYF.

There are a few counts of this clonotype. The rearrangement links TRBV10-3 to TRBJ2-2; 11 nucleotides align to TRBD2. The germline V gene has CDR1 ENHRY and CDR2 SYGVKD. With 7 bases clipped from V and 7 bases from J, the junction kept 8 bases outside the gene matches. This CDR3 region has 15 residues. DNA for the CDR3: TGTGCCATCAAACCTAGCGGGGGGCTTGGCGGGGAGCTGTTTTTT. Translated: CAIKPSGGLGGELFF.

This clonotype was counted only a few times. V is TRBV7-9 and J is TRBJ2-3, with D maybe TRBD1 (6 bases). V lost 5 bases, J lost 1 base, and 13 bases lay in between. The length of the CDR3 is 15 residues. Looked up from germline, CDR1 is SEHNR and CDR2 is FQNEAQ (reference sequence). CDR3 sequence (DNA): TGTGCCAGCAGCCTACGGGACACCGGCACAGATACGCAGTATTTT. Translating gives CASSLRDTGTDTQYF.

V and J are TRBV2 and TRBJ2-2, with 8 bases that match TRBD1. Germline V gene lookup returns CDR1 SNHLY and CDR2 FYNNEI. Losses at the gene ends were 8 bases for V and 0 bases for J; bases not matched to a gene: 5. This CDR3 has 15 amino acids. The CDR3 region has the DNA TGTGCCAGCCGTCGGACAGGGTCGAACACCGGGGAGCTGTTTTTT. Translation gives CASRRTGSNTGELFF.

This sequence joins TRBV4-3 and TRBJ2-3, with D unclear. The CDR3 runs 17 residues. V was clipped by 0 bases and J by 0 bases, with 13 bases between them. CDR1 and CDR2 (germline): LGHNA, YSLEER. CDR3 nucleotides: TGCGCCAGCAGCCAAGAGGTCGTCGGCAAGAGCACAGATACGCAGTATTTT. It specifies CASSQEVVGKSTDTQYF.

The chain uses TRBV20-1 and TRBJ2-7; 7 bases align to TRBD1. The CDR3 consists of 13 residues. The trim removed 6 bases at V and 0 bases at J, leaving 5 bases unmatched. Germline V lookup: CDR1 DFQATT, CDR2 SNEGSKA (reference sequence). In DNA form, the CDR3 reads TGCAGTGCGTCGGACAGGACCTCCTACGAGCAGTACGTC. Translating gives CSASDRTSYEQYV.